This is a list of T cell receptor beta chains from one sample in a study of T cell responses to AZD1222 COVID-19 vaccine. Clones were sequenced by immunoSEQ multiplex PCR, and TCRdb holds only the in-frame ones, with some missing. Of some 170,000 clones listed, about 89% are singletons. Here the sequenced sample was peripheral blood, taken on day 0 of AZD1222 vaccination. The origin of the receptors is an adult in good health. Each CDR3 is given with its conserved first and last residue. The D gene is left open where the match is weak. Size is stated for part of the rows, as once, few or many counts, or as a class when the clone is expanded.

clone size,J gene,D gene,V gene,CDR3 protein,CDR3 DNA
-,TRBJ1-3,-,TRBV5-6,CASSPEGGTRNTIYF,TGTGCCAGCAGCCCGGAGGGGGGAACAAGAAACACCATATATTTT
few,TRBJ1-5,-,TRBV19,CASSAISGNQPQHF,TGTGCCAGTAGTGCAATCTCGGGTAATCAGCCCCAGCATTTT
-,TRBJ2-3,-,TRBV6-5,CASSYGGTDTQYF,TGTGCCAGCAGTTACGGGGGCACAGATACGCAGTATTTT
-,TRBJ1-2,-,TRBV6-5,CASELGLGGYTF,TGTGCCAGCGAACTAGGTTTAGGGGGCTACACCTTC
-,TRBJ1-6,-,TRBV7-9,CASSLTNGNSPLHF,TGTGCCAGCAGCTTAACCAATGGTAATTCACCCCTCCACTTT
-,TRBJ1-1,-,TRBV6-5,CASSPAQTGNTEAFF,TGTGCCAGCAGCCCAGCCCAGACAGGGAACACTGAAGCTTTCTTT
-,TRBJ1-2,-,TRBV7-9,CASSLQGRRFNGYTF,TGTGCCAGCAGCTTACAAGGGCGACGGTTCAATGGCTACACCTTC
-,TRBJ1-3,-,TRBV9,CASSVAPETGNTIYF,TGTGCCAGCAGCGTAGCGCCAGAAACTGGAAACACCATATATTTT
-,TRBJ1-5,-,TRBV6-2/TRBV6-3,CASSFRLSNQPQHF,TGTGCCAGCAGCTTCAGGCTTAGCAATCAGCCCCAGCATTTT
once,TRBJ1-5,-,TRBV10-1,CASSRGLNQPQHF,TGCGCCAGCAGCCGAGGGTTAAATCAGCCCCAGCATTTT
-,TRBJ1-2,-,TRBV6-5,CASSWSGLGGYTF,TGTGCCAGCAGTTGGTCGGGGTTAGGTGGCTACACCTTC
-,TRBJ1-2,-,TRBV12-3/TRBV12-4,CASSFGVRYGYTF,TGTGCCAGCAGTTTTGGGGTTCGGTATGGCTACACCTTC
-,TRBJ2-3,-,TRBV3-1/TRBV3-2,CASSQARGHTDTQYF,TGTGCCAGCAGCCAAGCCCGGGGACACACAGATACGCAGTATTTT
few,TRBJ2-7,-,TRBV11-3,CASSFGSSYEQYF,TGTGCCAGCAGCTTTGGGAGCTCCTACGAGCAGTACTTC
few,TRBJ2-2,-,TRBV9,CASSAPGARNTGELFF,TGTGCCAGCAGCGCCCCAGGGGCGAGGAACACCGGGGAGCTGTTTTTT
few,TRBJ1-2,-,TRBV24-1,CATSDADGHYGYTF,TGTGCCACCAGTGATGCGGACGGGCACTATGGCTACACCTTC
-,TRBJ2-7,-,TRBV21-1,CASSPTADVREQYF,TGTGCCAGCAGCCCGACAGCCGACGTACGGGAGCAGTACTTC
-,TRBJ2-7,TRBD2,TRBV3-1/TRBV3-2,CASSHSSGRAKVHEQYF,TGTGCCAGCAGCCATTCTAGCGGGAGGGCCAAAGTTCACGAGCAGTACTTC
once,TRBJ2-1,TRBD2,TRBV10-3,CAISGPSGGDSSYNEQFF,TGTGCCATCAGTGGACCTAGCGGGGGGGACAGCTCCTACAATGAGCAGTTCTTC
-,TRBJ1-2,-,TRBV19,CASSIASGDYGYTF,TGTGCCAGTAGTATAGCTTCAGGGGACTATGGCTACACCTTC
-,TRBJ2-5,TRBD1,TRBV30,CAWSGQGLVGTQYF,TGTGCCTGGAGTGGACAGGGTTTGGTCGGGACCCAGTACTTC
few,TRBJ1-1,-,TRBV28,CASSLGHPNTEAFF,TGTGCCAGCAGTCTCGGCCACCCGAACACTGAAGCTTTCTTT
-,TRBJ1-2,TRBD1,TRBV7-2,CASSLWDRVEGYTF,TGTGCCAGCAGCTTATGGGACAGGGTGGAGGGCTACACCTTC
-,TRBJ1-3,-,TRBV28,CASSSWTGGNTIYF,TGTGCCAGCAGTTCCTGGACTGGTGGAAACACCATATATTTT
-,TRBJ2-5,-,TRBV30,CAWNRGRETQYF,TGTGCCTGGAACCGGGGCCGAGAGACCCAGTACTTC
-,TRBJ1-1,-,TRBV18,CASSPRGGAITEAFF,TGTGCCAGCTCACCCAGAGGAGGGGCAATCACTGAAGCTTTCTTT
few,TRBJ1-3,-,TRBV19,CASTPSGQQYRNTIYF,TGTGCCAGTACTCCCAGTGGGCAGCAGTATAGAAACACCATATATTTT
-,TRBJ2-3,TRBD2,TRBV5-8,CASSFGTTQSSTDTQYF,TGTGCCAGCAGCTTTGGGACTACACAATCTAGCACAGATACGCAGTATTTT
-,TRBJ2-7,-,TRBV20-1,CSARTSVEQYF,TGCAGTGCTCGAACCTCGGTAGAGCAGTACTTC
few,TRBJ1-6,-,TRBV7-3,CASSLTPHVSPLHF,TGTGCCAGCAGCTTAACACCACACGTTTCACCCCTCCACTTT
once,TRBJ1-1,-,TRBV7-9,CASSGRKAFF,TGTGCCAGCAGCGGCAGGAAAGCTTTCTTT
once,TRBJ1-5,-,TRBV23-1,CASSRRTDATLWGNQPQHF,TGCGCCAGCAGTCGCCGGACAGATGCTACTCTTTGGGGCAATCAGCCCCAGCATTTT
-,TRBJ2-1,-,TRBV21-1,CASSVPPRRAAYNEQFF,TGTGCCAGCAGCGTTCCCCCGCGCAGGGCCGCCTACAATGAGCAGTTCTTC
-,TRBJ2-1,-,TRBV15,CATSRIENEQFF,TGTGCCACCAGCAGAATTGAGAATGAGCAGTTCTTC
few,TRBJ2-7,TRBD2,TRBV10-2,CAAGVREGRDEQYF,TGCGCCGCCGGGGTTCGGGAGGGCCGGGACGAGCAGTACTTC
-,TRBJ1-4,TRBD1,TRBV6-6,CASSTPAGGEKLFF,TGTGCCAGCAGTACCCCCGCAGGGGGGGAAAAACTGTTTTTT
few,TRBJ1-3,-,TRBV10-3,CAISSPRDGNTIYF,TGTGCCATCAGTTCCCCCCGCGATGGAAACACCATATATTTT
-,TRBJ1-1,-,TRBV7-8,CASSPSLTEAFF,TGTGCCAGCAGCCCTTCGTTGACTGAAGCTTTCTTT
-,TRBJ1-2,-,TRBV1,CTSSHNRTNYGYTF,TGCACCAGCAGCCATAACCGAACTAACTATGGCTACACCTTC
-,TRBJ2-1,-,TRBV19,CATSDYGRSTDEQFF,TGTGCCACCTCAGATTACGGGAGATCTACCGATGAGCAGTTCTTC
once,TRBJ2-7,-,TRBV15,CATSRDVVSGYEQYF,TGTGCCACCAGCAGAGATGTTGTTAGCGGCTACGAGCAGTACTTC
-,TRBJ2-4,TRBD1,TRBV19,CASSPETGRLAKNIQYF,TGTGCCAGTAGTCCCGAGACAGGGCGATTAGCCAAAAACATTCAGTACTTC
-,TRBJ2-7,TRBD1,TRBV5-1,CASSRGQGSTYEQYF,TGCGCCAGCAGCCGGGGACAGGGTTCAACCTACGAGCAGTACTTC
once,TRBJ1-2,-,TRBV14,CASSPTALYGYTF,TGTGCCAGCAGCCCGACAGCCCTCTATGGCTACACCTTC
-,TRBJ2-3,-,TRBV25-1,CASSERGVGTQPDTQYF,TGTGCCAGCAGTGAAAGGGGGGTTGGGACCCAGCCAGATACGCAGTATTTT
-,TRBJ1-4,-,TRBV18,CASSPVHGTNEKLFF,TGTGCCAGCTCACCGGTTCATGGAACTAATGAAAAACTGTTTTTT
-,TRBJ1-1,-,TRBV20-1,CSASPGLEAFF,TGCAGTGCTAGTCCGGGACTTGAAGCTTTCTTT
-,TRBJ2-3,TRBD2,TRBV2,CASSRLAMDTQYF,TGTGCCAGCAGCCGACTAGCTATGGATACGCAGTATTTT
-,TRBJ1-1,-,TRBV10-1,CASSESRDRLTNTEAFF,TGCGCCAGCAGTGAGTCTAGAGACAGGCTCACGAACACTGAAGCTTTCTTT